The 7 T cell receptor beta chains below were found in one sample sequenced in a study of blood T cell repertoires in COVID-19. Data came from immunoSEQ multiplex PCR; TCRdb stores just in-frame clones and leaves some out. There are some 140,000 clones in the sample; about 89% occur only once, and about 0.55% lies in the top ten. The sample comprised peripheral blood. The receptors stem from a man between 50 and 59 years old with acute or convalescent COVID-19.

CDR3 protein: CAISDIGYEQYF. The DNA of the CDR3 is TGTGCCATCAGTGATATCGGCTACGAGCAGTACTTC. The V gene is TRBV10-3, the J gene TRBJ2-7; no firm D call. V was pared by 3 bases and J by 3 bases, with 6 bases between. The germline V gene encodes CDR1 ENHRY and CDR2 SYGVKD. The length of the CDR3 is 12 residues.

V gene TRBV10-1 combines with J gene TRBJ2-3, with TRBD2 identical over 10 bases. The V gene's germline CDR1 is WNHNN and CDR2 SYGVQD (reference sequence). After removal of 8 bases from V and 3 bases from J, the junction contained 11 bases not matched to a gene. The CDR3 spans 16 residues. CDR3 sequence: CASARVAGGSTDTQYF. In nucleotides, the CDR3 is TGCGCCAGCGCAAGGGTAGCGGGAGGATCAACAGATACGCAGTATTTT.

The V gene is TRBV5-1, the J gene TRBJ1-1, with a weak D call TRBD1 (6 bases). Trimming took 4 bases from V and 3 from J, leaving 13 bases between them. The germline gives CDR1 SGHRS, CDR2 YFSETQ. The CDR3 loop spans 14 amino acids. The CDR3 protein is CASSTEGGHTEAFF. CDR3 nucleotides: TGCGCCAGCAGCACGGAGGGGGGGCACACTGAAGCTTTCTTT.

CDR3 nucleotides: TGTGCCAGCTCGGTCGCGGAGACCCAGTACTTC. It encodes CASSVAETQYF. The rearrangement links TRBV11-2 to TRBJ2-5; D remains unclear. This CDR3 contains 11 residues. Germline V gene lookup returns CDR1 SGHAT and CDR2 FQNNGV. V gave up 8 bases and J gave up 5 bases, with 9 bases separating them.

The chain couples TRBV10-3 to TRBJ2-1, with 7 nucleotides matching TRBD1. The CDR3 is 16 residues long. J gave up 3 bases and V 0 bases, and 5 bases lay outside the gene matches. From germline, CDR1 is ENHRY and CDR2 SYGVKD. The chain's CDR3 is CAISESGGGDYNEQFF. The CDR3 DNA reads TGTGCCATCAGTGAGTCAGGGGGCGGAGACTACAATGAGCAGTTCTTC.

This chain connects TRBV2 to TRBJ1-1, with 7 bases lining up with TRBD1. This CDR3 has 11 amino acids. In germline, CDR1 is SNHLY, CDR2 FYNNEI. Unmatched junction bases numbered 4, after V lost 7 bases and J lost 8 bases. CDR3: CASIWGQEAFF. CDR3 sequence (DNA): TGTGCCAGCATTTGGGGACAGGAAGCTTTCTTT.

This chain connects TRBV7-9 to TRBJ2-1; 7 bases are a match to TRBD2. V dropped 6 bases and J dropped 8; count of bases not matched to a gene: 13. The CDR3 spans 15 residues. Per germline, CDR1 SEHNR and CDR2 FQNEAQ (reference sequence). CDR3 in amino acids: CASSPGRAGRDEQFF. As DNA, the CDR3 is TGTGCCAGCAGTCCTGGCCGAGCGGGACGGGATGAGCAGTTCTTC.